This T cell receptor (beta chain) was profiled in a study of shared clonotypes between healthy human individuals. Points from the study as a whole: The diversity represented, both genetic and in exposure history, was limited by few donors.

V was pared by 6 bases and J by 7 bases, with 9 bases of the junction left unmatched. Per germline, CDR1 LNHDA and CDR2 SQIVND (reference sequence). CDR3 length: 14 amino acids. Comments on this clone: What it binds is unknown.

Sequencing was at deep level. Genomic DNA belonging to each subset was distributed in equal measure over several immunoSEQ plates. Using immunoSEQ multiplex PCR, the repertoire was profiled, and TCRdb retains in-frame clones only, with some absent. In the table there are over a million clones, roughly 75% of which are singletons. Sequenced: memory CD4+ T cells sorted from blood. Subset in this sample: CD45RA-negative fraction. The clonotype originates from a man between 18 and 29 years old in good health. The chain employs TRBV19 and TRBJ1-5; 7 positions match TRBD1. CDR3 sequence: CASRQTGPEQPQHF. CDR3 in DNA: TGTGCCAGTAGACAGACAGGGCCCGAGCAGCCCCAGCATTTT.